This TCR beta chain comes out of a study of blood T cell repertoires in COVID-19. For the study at large: Donors in the United States, Italy and Spain gave samples during acute or convalescent COVID-19. T cells, B-cell-depleted T cells, or PBMCs provided the cDNA or gDNA that served as material.

Germline CDR1 reads DFQATT; CDR2 reads SNEGSKA (reference sequence). V was cut by 3 bases and J by 3 bases, with 18 bases left in between. The CDR3 spans 15 residues. Authors' methods: Amplifying reference gene primers gave estimates of nucleated cell counts. Measured with immunoSEQ multiplex PCR; TCRdb has only the in-frame clones, and not every one. D and trimming come from the DNA, and the V and J calls and clone size come from that table. The table shows 200,000 to 300,000 clones, with about 86% occurring only once. The material sequenced was peripheral blood. This receptor was obtained from a man in his fifties or sixties with acute or convalescent COVID-19. This sequence joins TRBV20-1 and TRBJ2-7, with a tentative D call TRBD2 (6 bases). CDR3 region: CSASSQTSANYEQYF. As DNA, the CDR3 is TGCAGTGCTAGTTCCCAGACTAGTGCCAACTACGAGCAGTACTTC.